This T cell receptor (beta chain) was profiled in a study of T cells in localized non-small cell lung cancer. In regard to this clone: Its antigen remains unknown.

Study-wide points: Since sequencing was restricted to only one region of the tumor, intratumor heterogeneity remains a possibility. Uninvolved adjacent lung had more T cell clonality than any other tissue, topping tumor. The appearance of a median roughly 61 of the top 100 tumor clones was seen in adjacent lung. Higher blood T cell density went with longer overall survival.

TCRdb's copy holds only in-frame clones and misses some; the assay was immunoSEQ multiplex PCR. Of about 57,000 clones in the sample, roughly 92% were seen once. This sample comprised peripheral blood, obtained before any cancer treatment. This clonotype originated in a man aged 40-75 years with stage I lung adenocarcinoma.

CDR3 in amino acids: CASSYWLAGTYEQYF. CDR3 nucleotides: TGTGCCAGCAGTTACTGGTTAGCGGGGACCTACGAGCAGTACTTC. V gene TRBV6-5 combines with J gene TRBJ2-7, with 8 bases that match TRBD2. The CDR3 consists of 15 residues. The germline V gene encodes CDR1 MNHEY and CDR2 SVGAGI. V dropped 1 base and J dropped 2; count of bases not matched to a gene: 4.